One TCR beta chain is described in this entry. Each CDR3 protein gets one entry after TCRdb re-called the reads with MiXCR. The data show more than 650,000 distinct CDR3 sequences, roughly a third seen once. This record comes from a study of T cell repertoires in cytomegalovirus infection. The CDR3 loop spans 14 amino acids. The V end was cut by 5 bases, the J end by 2 bases, with 11 bases between. The receptor comes from a human donor in good health (CMV status not recorded). Some clones in this sample may be carry-over from other donors' samples. The sequenced sample was PBMCs. The V and J genes are TRBV12-3 or TRBV12-4 and TRBJ2-3, with a weak D call TRBD1 (6 bases). CDR3 loop: CASSRGTFTDTQYF. The CDR3 DNA is TGTGCCAGCAGTAGGGGGACCTTCACAGATACGCAGTATTTT.